The next 11 T cell receptor beta chains were all read from a single sample in a study of response to subunit inactivated influenza vaccine. One entry per CDR3 protein results from TCRdb running MiXCR on the RT-PCR reads. The data show approximately 730,000 distinct CDR3 sequences, 11% to 15% seen once. Sequencing was performed on PBMCs from blood, taken 14 to 15 days before vaccination. These TCRs come from a man in his fifties who received an inactivated influenza vaccine.

This chain uses TRBV24-1 with TRBJ2-1, with D maybe TRBD2 (5 bases). V was clipped by 3 bases and J by 7 bases, with 18 bases between them. Germline CDR1 reads KGHDR; CDR2 reads SFDVKD. CDR3 length: 16 amino acids. The CDR3 nucleotides are TGTGCCACCAGTGATCTCCCTCAGACTAACACAAATGAGCAGTTCTTC. The encoded protein is CATSDLPQTNTNEQFF.

This clonotype came up a few times. The chain carries TRBV6-1 and TRBJ1-5, with D maybe TRBD1 (5 bases). Germline CDR1 reads MNHNS; CDR2 reads SASEGT. The CDR3 sequence is 18 residues long. V was clipped by 3 bases and J by 15 bases, with 33 bases between them. In DNA form, the CDR3 reads TGTGCCAGCAGTGAGAAGAGGGGACTCTTGACTAAATATTGGGGTCTGCATTTT. As protein: CASSEKRGLLTKYWGLHF.

This clonotype has at least ten counts. DNA for the CDR3: TGTGCCAGCAGCTTAAACTACAGATGGGGTTACAATGAGCAGTTCTTC. It translates to CASSLNYRWGYNEQFF. The genes are TRBV11-1 and TRBJ2-1; D remains unclear. The CDR3 is 16 residues long. Germline V gene sequence: CDR1 SGHAT, CDR2 FQDESV (reference sequence). V lost 2 bases, J lost 4 bases, and 15 bases lay in between.

V usage is TRBV19 and J usage is TRBJ1-1; 8 bases are a match to TRBD1. V gave up 2 bases and J gave up 4 bases; unmatched junction bases: 6. The CDR3 has 15 residues. Germline values: CDR1 LNHDA, CDR2 SQIVND (reference sequence). As DNA, the CDR3 is TGTGCCAGTAGTATACCCGTACAGGGGGTCACTGAAGCTTTCTTT. Translated: CASSIPVQGVTEAFF.

Comments on this clonotype: A single base separates this from a much larger clone, so it may be a read error. CDR3 amino acids: CANSLSGRTEAFF. The DNA of the CDR3 is TGCGCCAACAGCTTGTCCGGTCGCACTGAAGCTTTCTTT. The V and J genes are TRBV5-1 and TRBJ1-1; D ambiguous. This CDR3 region has 13 residues. Per germline, CDR1 SGHRS and CDR2 YFSETQ.

The rearrangement joins TRBV20-1 to TRBJ2-1; D is perhaps TRBD1 (5 bases). Germline V gene data show CDR1 as DFQATT and CDR2 as SNEGSKA (reference sequence). V was cut by 5 bases and J by 5 bases, with 13 bases left in between. The CDR3 spans 13 residues. In DNA, the CDR3 is TGCAGTGCTCCCCCCGCAGGGCACAATGAGCAGTTCTTC. This gives the protein CSAPPAGHNEQFF.

The V and J genes are TRBV27 and TRBJ2-3; D possibly corresponds to TRBD1 (6 bases). The germline gives CDR1 MNHEY, CDR2 SMNVEV (reference sequence). CDR3 length: 15 residues. V was clipped by 5 bases and J by 2 bases, with 14 bases between them. CDR3 loop: CASSLRGSATDTQYF. CDR3 DNA: TGTGCCAGCAGTCTCAGGGGTAGCGCCACAGATACGCAGTATTTT.

This clonotype has at least ten counts. The CDR3 DNA is TGCAGTGCTAGATACCGGGACGGGGGCAATCAGCCCCAGCATTTT. It translates to CSARYRDGGNQPQHF. This chain links TRBV20-1 with TRBJ1-5, with a tentative D call TRBD1 (5 bases). Looked up from germline, CDR1 is DFQATT and CDR2 is SNEGSKA (reference sequence). The V end lost 2 bases, the J end lost 2 bases, and 13 bases lay between the germline ends. CDR3 length equals 15 residues.

This clonotype has a handful of counts. The CDR3 sequence is CASSLAQGASSYNEQFF. In DNA, the CDR3 is TGTGCCAGCAGCTTAGCGCAGGGGGCCAGCTCCTACAATGAGCAGTTCTTC. The chain uses TRBV7-2 and TRBJ2-1; 8 positions agree with TRBD1. Per germline, CDR1 SGHTA and CDR2 FQGNSA. V lost 0 bases to trimming and J lost 0 bases; unmatched junction nucleotides: 4. The CDR3 extends over 17 amino acids.

The J gene is TRBJ2-3, the V gene TRBV20-1; 12 bases agree with TRBD2. Germline V CDR1 and CDR2: DFQATT, SNEGSKA (reference sequence). This CDR3 contains 16 residues. Germline trimming cut 5 bases from V and 1 base from J; bases unmatched to any gene: 7. The CDR3: CSAARTSGARTDTQYF. The CDR3 region has the DNA TGCAGTGCTGCCCGGACTAGCGGGGCCCGCACAGATACGCAGTATTTT.

The sample holds a few counts of this clonotype. This chain links TRBV29-1 with TRBJ1-4, with D possibly being TRBD1 (5 bases). Germline V gives CDR1 SQVTM, CDR2 ANQGSEA. This CDR3 is 14 amino acids long. Trimming shortened V by 4 bases and J by 2 bases, and 11 bases separated the two germline ends. The CDR3 nucleotides read TGCAGCGTTGTTTCCGGACACACTAATGAAAAACTGTTTTTT. This gives the protein CSVVSGHTNEKLFF. The full variable domain, with the rest looked up from reference TRBV29-1 and TRBJ1-4, is SAVISQKPSRDICQRGTSLTIQCQVDSQVTMMFWYRQQPGQSLTLIATANQGSEATYESGFVIDKFPISRPNLTFSTLTVSNMSPEDSSIYLCSVVSGHTNEKLFFGSGTQLSVL.